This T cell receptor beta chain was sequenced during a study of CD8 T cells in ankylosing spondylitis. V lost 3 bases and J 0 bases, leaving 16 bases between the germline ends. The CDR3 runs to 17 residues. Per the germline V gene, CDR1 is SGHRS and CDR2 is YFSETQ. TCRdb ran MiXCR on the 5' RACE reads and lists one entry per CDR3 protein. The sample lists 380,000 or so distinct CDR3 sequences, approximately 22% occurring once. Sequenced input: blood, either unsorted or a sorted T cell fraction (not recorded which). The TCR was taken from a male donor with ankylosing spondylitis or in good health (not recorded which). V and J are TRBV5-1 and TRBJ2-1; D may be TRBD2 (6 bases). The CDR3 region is CASSYLLAVSSYNEQFF. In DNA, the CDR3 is TGCGCCAGCAGCTACCTATTAGCGGTGAGCTCCTACAATGAGCAGTTCTTC.